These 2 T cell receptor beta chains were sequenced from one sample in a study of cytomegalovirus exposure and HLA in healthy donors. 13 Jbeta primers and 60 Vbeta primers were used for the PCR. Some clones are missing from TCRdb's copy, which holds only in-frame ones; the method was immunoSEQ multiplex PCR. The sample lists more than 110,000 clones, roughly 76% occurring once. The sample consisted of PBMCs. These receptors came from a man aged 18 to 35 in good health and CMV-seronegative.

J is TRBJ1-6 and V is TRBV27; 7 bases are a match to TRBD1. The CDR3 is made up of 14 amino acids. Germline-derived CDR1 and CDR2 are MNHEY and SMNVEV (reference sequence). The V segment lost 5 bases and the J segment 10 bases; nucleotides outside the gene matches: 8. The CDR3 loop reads CASSIHGQASPLHF. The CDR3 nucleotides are TGTGCCAGCAGTATCCACGGACAGGCGTCACCCCTCCACTTT.

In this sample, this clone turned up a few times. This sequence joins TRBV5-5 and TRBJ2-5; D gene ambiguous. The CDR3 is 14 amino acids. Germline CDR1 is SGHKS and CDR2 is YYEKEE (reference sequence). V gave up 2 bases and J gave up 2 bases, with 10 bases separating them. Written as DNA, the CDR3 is TGTGCCAGCAGCTTAGTACACGTACAAGAGACCCAGTACTTC. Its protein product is CASSLVHVQETQYF.